The clone carrying this T cell receptor beta chain was recorded only once. Germline loops: CDR1 SEHNR, CDR2 FQNEAQ (reference sequence). V shed 5 bases and J 0 bases; nucleotides not matched to a gene: 2. This CDR3 spans 14 amino acids. These data come from a study of cytomegalovirus exposure and HLA in healthy donors. As for the study in general: Within the Caucasian-associated ancestry cluster were under 85% of the roughly 360 genotyped donors.

A multiplex PCR was run with 60 Vbeta primers and 13 Jbeta primers. TCRdb keeps only in-frame clones here, not all; method: immunoSEQ multiplex PCR. The sample records tens of thousands of clones, around 80% being singletons. The chain recombines TRBV7-9 with TRBJ1-2, with 8 nucleotides matching TRBD1. The sequenced material came from PBMCs. This clonotype was obtained from a man aged 18 to 35 in good health and CMV-seronegative. The CDR3 coding sequence is TGTGCCAGCAGCCCGGGACAGGCTAACTATGGCTACACCTTC. It specifies CASSPGQANYGYTF.